Listed below are T cell receptor beta chains from one sample, sequenced in a study of PD-1 blockade in classical Hodgkin lymphoma. This table comes from immunoSEQ multiplex PCR, and its TCRdb copy is limited to in-frame clones, with some not included. The sample has tens of thousands of clones, roughly nine tenths seen once; the top ten hold about 8%. This sample comprised peripheral blood mononuclear cells (PBMCs), obtained before the fourth cycle of nivolumab. These receptors came from a human donor with classical Hodgkin lymphoma. Both conserved end residues are part of each CDR3. Clone size appears in some rows only: once, few, many, or a class for an expanded clone.

V: TRBV7-9
J: TRBJ1-6
size: .
CDR3: CASSLGGGGPNSPLHF

V: TRBV28
J: TRBJ1-1
size: once
CDR3: CASRETGRTEAFF

V: TRBV5-6
J: TRBJ1-1
size: .
CDR3: CASSPDSWRTEAFF

V: TRBV13
J: TRBJ1-5
size: .
CDR3: CASSTRNNQPQHF

V: TRBV7-9
J: TRBJ2-7
size: once
CDR3: CASSVHGGTYEQYF

V: TRBV5-1
J: TRBJ1-5
size: once
CDR3: CASRGTANNQPQHF

V: TRBV19
J: TRBJ1-2
size: .
CDR3: CASSTRGDGNYGYTF

V: TRBV19
J: TRBJ1-5
size: .
CDR3: CASTLTGGNQPQHF

V: TRBV27
J: TRBJ1-2
size: .
CDR3: CASSFGGRNYGYTF

V: TRBV18
J: TRBJ2-3
size: .
CDR3: CASSPVQGGTDTQYF

V: TRBV4-2
J: TRBJ2-4
size: .
CDR3: CASSQGIGTGEAKNIQYF

V: TRBV28
J: TRBJ1-4
size: .
CDR3: CASRTANEKLFF

V: TRBV6-6
J: TRBJ1-1
size: .
CDR3: CASSYDRGGTEAFF

V: TRBV6-1
J: TRBJ2-1
size: once
CDR3: CASSEERGYNEQFF

V: TRBV19
J: TRBJ1-2
size: .
CDR3: CASSPRQSLYGYTF

V: TRBV7-9
J: TRBJ2-5
size: .
CDR3: CASSEGETQYF

V: TRBV6-1
J: TRBJ2-2
size: .
CDR3: CASRPQGNTGELFF

V: TRBV30
J: TRBJ1-3
size: .
CDR3: CAWTGGGNTIYF

V: TRBV9
J: TRBJ2-7
size: .
CDR3: CASSPRTLIYEQYF

V: TRBV12-5
J: TRBJ2-3
size: .
CDR3: CASSGGVTSTDTQYF

V: TRBV6-6
J: TRBJ2-7
size: .
CDR3: CASSGDPDYEQYF

V: TRBV5-1
J: TRBJ1-1
size: .
CDR3: CASSIQGGSTEAFF

V: TRBV9
J: TRBJ1-5
size: once
CDR3: CASSGQGGNQPQHF

V: TRBV5-6
J: TRBJ2-2
size: .
CDR3: CASSSTGKKNTGELFF

V: TRBV6-5
J: TRBJ1-2
size: .
CDR3: CASSYQSQGLRGYTF

V: TRBV5-1
J: TRBJ1-3
size: .
CDR3: CASSSSGGGNTIYF

V: TRBV7-3
J: TRBJ2-3
size: .
CDR3: CASSKQPADTQYF

V: TRBV7-9
J: TRBJ1-2
size: few
CDR3: CASSPRSLGGYTF

V: TRBV5-1
J: TRBJ1-1
size: .
CDR3: CASSIDRANTEAFF

V: TRBV2
J: TRBJ1-6
size: .
CDR3: CASRGDREFSPLHF

V: TRBV6-5
J: TRBJ1-2
size: .
CDR3: CASSYIGGRIMGGYTF

V: TRBV5-1
J: TRBJ2-7
size: .
CDR3: CASSQQGGDYEQYF

V: TRBV5-1
J: TRBJ2-5
size: .
CDR3: CASSLRDGAATQYF

V: TRBV6-6
J: TRBJ2-7
size: .
CDR3: CASSSNPGQGFYEQYF

V: TRBV2
J: TRBJ1-5
size: .
CDR3: CASSEIGRSSNQPQHF

V: TRBV19
J: TRBJ1-3
size: .
CDR3: CASSSTALGNTIYF

V: TRBV5-8
J: TRBJ1-5
size: .
CDR3: CASSLGQGGNQPQHF

V: TRBV5-1
J: TRBJ2-2
size: .
CDR3: CASSLPDLNTGELFF

V: TRBV28
J: TRBJ2-1
size: .
CDR3: CASSTTGRGGGNEQFF

V: TRBV18
J: TRBJ1-3
size: .
CDR3: CASSPSRTPSGNTIYF

V: TRBV7-9
J: TRBJ1-6
size: .
CDR3: CASSTPGSSPLHF

V: TRBV19
J: TRBJ1-5
size: once
CDR3: CASSTRGRNNQPQHF

V: TRBV28
J: TRBJ2-7
size: .
CDR3: CASSLARTYEQYF

V: TRBV29-1
J: .
size: .
CDR3: CSVSIGTGRVYEQYF

V: TRBV12-5
J: TRBJ1-6
size: .
CDR3: CASRLGTENSPLHF

V: TRBV6-1
J: TRBJ2-1
size: .
CDR3: CASSELRIAQSNNEQFF

V: TRBV7-9
J: TRBJ2-7
size: few
CDR3: CASSEGTGRNEQYF

V: TRBV2
J: TRBJ2-7
size: .
CDR3: CASSQPGGSLTYEQYF

V: TRBV6-5
J: TRBJ2-2
size: .
CDR3: CASRRPNTGELFF